This T cell receptor beta chain comes out of a study of blood T cell repertoires in COVID-19. The cohort comprised adults aged 18 to 89 years residing in some 24 US areas. Cohort assignment relied on participant-reported clinical history. Either two negative PCRs, clearance, or symptom resolution qualified Cohort 3 donors as recovered. Assay: immunoSEQ multiplex PCR; the TCRdb copy retains only in-frame clones and omits some. This table holds approximately 250,000 clones, about 80% found once. CDR1 is LGHNA, CDR2 YNFKEQ, per germline. With 1 base removed from V and 4 bases from J, the gap between germline ends came to 10 bases. The CDR3 sequence is 14 residues long.

The rearrangement uses TRBV4-2 and TRBJ1-1; no reliable D call. The sequenced sample consisted of PBMCs or T cells enriched from blood (not recorded which). The sequence was obtained from a man aged 35-49 years who had recovered from COVID-19. The CDR3: CASSQGWEGTEAFF. CDR3 DNA sequence: TGTGCCAGCAGCCAAGGTTGGGAGGGCACTGAAGCTTTCTTT.